Sequencing of this T cell receptor beta chain was carried out in a study of CXCR3-negative and CXCR3-positive naive CD8 T cells. Study overall: Per-library TRB read counts averaged about 1.5 +/- 0.3 million, adding up to 130 million to 150 million in total.

As to this clonotype: What it recognizes is unknown.

CDR1 is LNHNV and CDR2 is YYDKDF in the germline V gene (reference sequence). The CDR3 is made up of 16 amino acids. Whole-study results and caveats: Cryopreserved cells showed partially decreased CXCR3 expression, and most assays used fresh PBMCs. Against CXCR3-negative naive cells, CXCR3-positive naive cells showed more hydrophobic TRB CDR3s. Memory, not naive, CXCR3-negative and CXCR3-positive cells differed in TRBV-TRBJ usage.

Every CD8+ T cell subset underwent triplicate sorting at a few hundred thousand cells apiece. Through 5' RACE with UMI labels, the TRB cDNA libraries were prepared. From its re-call of the 5' RACE reads, TCRdb lists each CDR3 protein once, without DNA. This table lists around 140,000 distinct CDR3 sequences. V usage is TRBV15 and J usage is TRBJ2-7; the TRBD2 assignment by TCRdb is unverifiable without DNA. This TCR was sampled from a human donor in good health. Some clones in this sample may be carry-over from other donors' samples. Sequencing used naive CXCR3+ CD8+ T cells from blood. Sample subset: CD45RO-CCR7+CD27+CD95- naive CD8+ T cells expressing CXCR3 (TNR3+). The CDR3 region is CATSRDPPSGRAGQYF.